In this sample, the clone carrying this T cell receptor (beta chain) turned up a few times. Its antigen remains unidentified. Germline CDR1 reads MNHNY; CDR2 reads SVGAGI (reference sequence). This CDR3 contains 16 residues. Trimming left V 2 bases short and J 1 base short, with 12 bases between. The data stem from a study of blood T cells in healthy people across ages. Study-wide results and limits: Aged donors had fewer naive CD4+ cells and lower diversity than long-lived donors. Age brought a roughly linear fall in TCR beta diversity measured per million T cells.

With a J-beta primer mix and a sample-barcoded 5' primer, a second PCR ran about 7 to 12 cycles. Every sample produced at least 2.5 million CDR3-containing paired-end reads. TCRdb redid the calling of the 5' RACE reads with MiXCR, one entry per CDR3 protein. The repertoire holds roughly 1.6 million distinct CDR3 sequences, roughly 32% seen once, with around 11% in the top ten. Sample: blood. The chain carries TRBV6-6 and TRBJ1-5, with D uncertain. This TCR came from a woman aged 25-40 years in good health. The CDR3 is CASSYGLGKSNQPQHF. CDR3 in DNA: TGTGCCAGCAGTTACGGCCTTGGGAAAAGCAATCAGCCCCAGCATTTT.